This is a list of T cell receptor beta chains from one sample in a study of T cell responses to AZD1222 COVID-19 vaccine. Only in-frame clones appear in the TCRdb table, and some are missing; sequencing was by immunoSEQ multiplex PCR. The table lists 120,000 or so clones, approximately 85% of them singletons. Sequenced material: peripheral blood, taken on day 0 of AZD1222 vaccination. These receptors all stem from an adult in good health. Each CDR3 is given with its conserved first and last residue. Each record gives: J gene, V gene, clone size, D gene, CDR3 DNA, CDR3 protein. A D gene is named only where the DNA matches it firmly. Only some rows state a clone size, as once, few, many or a class for expanded clones.

J gene: TRBJ2-3; V gene: TRBV3-1/TRBV3-2; clone size: -; D gene: TRBD2; CDR3 DNA: TGTGCCAGCAGCCACCGTTTCCGGGGGGACCTCACAGATACGCAGTATTTT; CDR3 protein: CASSHRFRGDLTDTQYF
J gene: TRBJ1-6; V gene: TRBV19; clone size: -; D gene: -; CDR3 DNA: TGTGCCAGTAGTATGAATGGGTGGAATTCACCCCTCCACTTT; CDR3 protein: CASSMNGWNSPLHF
J gene: TRBJ1-5; V gene: TRBV30; clone size: -; D gene: TRBD1; CDR3 DNA: TGTGCCTGGGCCGGGGACAGGGTGGCTCAGCCCCAGCATTTT; CDR3 protein: CAWAGDRVAQPQHF
J gene: TRBJ2-2; V gene: TRBV5-4; clone size: -; D gene: -; CDR3 DNA: TGTGCCAGCAGCTCGGGAGGGGGACAGGCCCCCGGGGAGCTGTTTTTT; CDR3 protein: CASSSGGGQAPGELFF
J gene: TRBJ1-4; V gene: TRBV28; clone size: -; D gene: -; CDR3 DNA: TGTGCCAGCAGAGGGACAAAGGCTGAAAAACTGTTTTTT; CDR3 protein: CASRGTKAEKLFF
J gene: TRBJ2-7; V gene: TRBV6-1; clone size: -; D gene: TRBD1; CDR3 DNA: TGTGCCAGCAGTGACCGGGACAGTTCCTACGAGCAGTACTTC; CDR3 protein: CASSDRDSSYEQYF
J gene: TRBJ1-6; V gene: TRBV7-8; clone size: -; D gene: TRBD1; CDR3 DNA: TGTGCCAGCAGTGTCGCCTGGGACAGACGACGAAGCTCCTATAATTCACCCCTCCACTTT; CDR3 protein: CASSVAWDRRRSSYNSPLHF
J gene: TRBJ2-5; V gene: TRBV3-1/TRBV3-2; clone size: -; D gene: TRBD2; CDR3 DNA: TGTGCCAGCAGCCAAGGTTCGTGGGGAGGGACCCGGGAGACCCAGTACTTC; CDR3 protein: CASSQGSWGGTRETQYF
J gene: TRBJ2-1; V gene: TRBV28; clone size: -; D gene: TRBD1; CDR3 DNA: TGTGCCAGCAGTTTCCGACAGGGGGCCTACAATGAGCAGTTCTTC; CDR3 protein: CASSFRQGAYNEQFF
J gene: TRBJ1-2; V gene: TRBV7-9; clone size: -; D gene: -; CDR3 DNA: TGTGCCAGCAGCTTAGCCAGGAACTATGGCTACACCTTC; CDR3 protein: CASSLARNYGYTF
J gene: TRBJ2-7; V gene: TRBV27; clone size: few; D gene: -; CDR3 DNA: TGTGCCAGCAGTTTTACGGTGGGTGGCGAGCAGTACTTC; CDR3 protein: CASSFTVGGEQYF
J gene: TRBJ1-3; V gene: TRBV19; clone size: -; D gene: -; CDR3 DNA: TGTGCCAGTAGTATGGGGTACAGATACTCTGGAAACACCATATATTTT; CDR3 protein: CASSMGYRYSGNTIYF
J gene: TRBJ2-3; V gene: TRBV6-5; clone size: once; D gene: TRBD2; CDR3 DNA: TGTGCCAGCATGGATAGCGGGGGAGATACGCAGTATTTT; CDR3 protein: CASMDSGGDTQYF
J gene: TRBJ2-7; V gene: TRBV6-6; clone size: -; D gene: -; CDR3 DNA: TGTGCCAGCAGTTACTCGGACGAGCAGTACTTC; CDR3 protein: CASSYSDEQYF
J gene: TRBJ1-4; V gene: TRBV28; clone size: -; D gene: -; CDR3 DNA: TGTGCCAGCAGGATGGACCGATACCCCAAACTGTTTTTT; CDR3 protein: CASRMDRYPKLFF
J gene: TRBJ1-1; V gene: TRBV6-4; clone size: -; D gene: -; CDR3 DNA: TGTGCCAGCATCCCCTATCTGAACACTGAAGCTTTCTTT; CDR3 protein: CASIPYLNTEAFF
J gene: TRBJ1-6; V gene: TRBV20-1; clone size: -; D gene: -; CDR3 DNA: TGCAGTGTCGGGAAGAATTCACCCCTCCACTTT; CDR3 protein: CSVGKNSPLHF
J gene: TRBJ2-5; V gene: TRBV9; clone size: -; D gene: -; CDR3 DNA: TGTGCCAGCAGCGTAGAGGCGAGGAGTTCAGAGACCCAGTACTTC; CDR3 protein: CASSVEARSSETQYF
J gene: TRBJ2-5; V gene: TRBV28; clone size: once; D gene: TRBD2; CDR3 DNA: TGTGCCAGCAGTTTAAAGATAGCGGGGGGAACGACCCAGTACTTC; CDR3 protein: CASSLKIAGGTTQYF
J gene: TRBJ2-3; V gene: TRBV19; clone size: -; D gene: TRBD1; CDR3 DNA: TGTGCCAGTAGTATAGGGACAGGAACAGATACGCAGTATTTT; CDR3 protein: CASSIGTGTDTQYF
J gene: TRBJ2-7; V gene: TRBV2; clone size: -; D gene: TRBD1; CDR3 DNA: TGTGCCAGCAGGGACAGGGTCGAGACCTACGAGCAGTACTTC; CDR3 protein: CASRDRVETYEQYF
J gene: TRBJ2-7; V gene: TRBV4-1; clone size: -; D gene: -; CDR3 DNA: TGCGCCAGCAGCCAAGGCCGGGACTTGGGCTACGAGCAGTACTTC; CDR3 protein: CASSQGRDLGYEQYF
J gene: TRBJ1-4; V gene: TRBV2; clone size: -; D gene: -; CDR3 DNA: TGTGCCACCCACCGGGGGACGGTTAATGAAAAACTGTTTTTT; CDR3 protein: CATHRGTVNEKLFF
J gene: TRBJ1-1; V gene: TRBV20-1; clone size: -; D gene: -; CDR3 DNA: TGCAGTGCTAAGGAGAACACTGAAGCTTTCTTT; CDR3 protein: CSAKENTEAFF
J gene: TRBJ1-5; V gene: TRBV24-1; clone size: -; D gene: -; CDR3 DNA: TGTGCCACCATTTCCTTTCGGAGGGTAAATCAGCCCCAGCATTTT; CDR3 protein: CATISFRRVNQPQHF
J gene: TRBJ1-2; V gene: TRBV12-3/TRBV12-4; clone size: -; D gene: -; CDR3 DNA: TGTGCCAGCTCAGAGGGATTCTATGGCTACACCTTC; CDR3 protein: CASSEGFYGYTF
J gene: TRBJ1-1; V gene: TRBV19; clone size: once; D gene: -; CDR3 DNA: TGTGCCAGTAAAGGGGCCTGGAACACTGAAGCTTTCTTT; CDR3 protein: CASKGAWNTEAFF
J gene: TRBJ2-7; V gene: TRBV5-1; clone size: -; D gene: -; CDR3 DNA: TGCGCCAGCAGCTTAGGTCCGGGGGTGGTCTACGAGCAGTACTTC; CDR3 protein: CASSLGPGVVYEQYF
J gene: TRBJ2-7; V gene: TRBV19; clone size: once; D gene: -; CDR3 DNA: TGTGCCAGTAGCCCAGGGAGCTCCTACGAGCAGTACTTC; CDR3 protein: CASSPGSSYEQYF
J gene: TRBJ2-2; V gene: TRBV7-9; clone size: -; D gene: TRBD1; CDR3 DNA: TGTGCCAGCAGCTTAGTTGGCCAGGGGGCGTCTTTTTCGACTGGGGAGCTGTTTTTT; CDR3 protein: CASSLVGQGASFSTGELFF
J gene: TRBJ2-3; V gene: TRBV6-2/TRBV6-3; clone size: -; D gene: -; CDR3 DNA: TGTGCCAGCAGTTACGGTCATACTAGCACAGATACGCAGTATTTT; CDR3 protein: CASSYGHTSTDTQYF
J gene: TRBJ1-5; V gene: TRBV4-1; clone size: -; D gene: -; CDR3 DNA: TGCGCCAGCAGCCAAACACAGGTCTCCAATCAGCCCCAGCATTTT; CDR3 protein: CASSQTQVSNQPQHF
J gene: TRBJ1-4; V gene: TRBV23-1; clone size: -; D gene: TRBD1; CDR3 DNA: TGCGCCAGCAGTCAATTCTCGGGACAGGGGAAGTTTGGTGAAAAACTGTTTTTT; CDR3 protein: CASSQFSGQGKFGEKLFF
J gene: TRBJ2-7; V gene: TRBV6-6; clone size: -; D gene: TRBD1; CDR3 DNA: TGTGCCAGCAGAACTGGGACAGCCACCTACGAGCAGTACTTC; CDR3 protein: CASRTGTATYEQYF
J gene: TRBJ2-7; V gene: TRBV18; clone size: -; D gene: -; CDR3 DNA: TGTGCCAGCTCACCTGGAGGCGGCCGGGGCCGGGCGCAGTACTTC; CDR3 protein: CASSPGGGRGRAQYF
J gene: TRBJ1-5; V gene: TRBV7-8; clone size: -; D gene: TRBD1; CDR3 DNA: TGTGCCAGCAGCCCGAGGGACAGGGGGTACAATCAGCCCCAGCATTTT; CDR3 protein: CASSPRDRGYNQPQHF
J gene: TRBJ1-2; V gene: TRBV29-1; clone size: once; D gene: TRBD1; CDR3 DNA: TGCAGCGTGGGGGGACAGGGTAACTATGGCTACACCTTC; CDR3 protein: CSVGGQGNYGYTF
J gene: TRBJ1-6; V gene: TRBV25-1; clone size: -; D gene: -; CDR3 DNA: TGTGCCAGCAGTGAACCGGGGGTCGGGACACCCCTCCACTTT; CDR3 protein: CASSEPGVGTPLHF
J gene: TRBJ1-1; V gene: TRBV29-1; clone size: few; D gene: -; CDR3 DNA: TGCAGCGTTGGGCCAGGGACAACTGAAGCTTTCTTT; CDR3 protein: CSVGPGTTEAFF
J gene: TRBJ2-7; V gene: TRBV18; clone size: -; D gene: -; CDR3 DNA: TGTGCCAGCTCACCTGGGGAGAGCTCCTACGAGCAGTACTTC; CDR3 protein: CASSPGESSYEQYF
J gene: TRBJ2-3; V gene: TRBV6-1; clone size: -; D gene: -; CDR3 DNA: TGTGCCAGCAGTGAAGACTGGGGCAGCCCTAGCACAGATACGCAGTATTTT; CDR3 protein: CASSEDWGSPSTDTQYF
J gene: TRBJ2-7; V gene: TRBV3-1/TRBV3-2; clone size: -; D gene: -; CDR3 DNA: TGTGCCAGCAGCCAGACTAGGGGACAGATCTACGAGCAGTACTTC; CDR3 protein: CASSQTRGQIYEQYF
J gene: TRBJ2-5; V gene: TRBV10-2; clone size: -; D gene: -; CDR3 DNA: TGCGCCAGCAGTGCGTCAAGGGGGAACCAAGAGACCCAGTACTTC; CDR3 protein: CASSASRGNQETQYF
J gene: TRBJ1-1; V gene: TRBV6-6; clone size: few; D gene: TRBD1; CDR3 DNA: TGTGCCAGCAGCCAACAGGGGGAGAGGACTGAAGCTTTCTTT; CDR3 protein: CASSQQGERTEAFF
J gene: TRBJ2-3; V gene: TRBV14; clone size: -; D gene: TRBD2; CDR3 DNA: TGTGCCAGCAGCCAAGAAAGGAGGAGCGGGGGAGGAGATACGCAGTATTTT; CDR3 protein: CASSQERRSGGGDTQYF
J gene: TRBJ2-6; V gene: TRBV24-1; clone size: -; D gene: -; CDR3 DNA: TGTGCCACCAGTACCCAGGGTGTATCTGGGGCCAACGTCCTGACTTTC; CDR3 protein: CATSTQGVSGANVLTF
J gene: TRBJ2-1; V gene: TRBV7-3; clone size: -; D gene: TRBD2; CDR3 DNA: TGTGCCAGCAGCGGAACACGCGGGGGTGAGCAGTTCTTC; CDR3 protein: CASSGTRGGEQFF
J gene: TRBJ1-2; V gene: TRBV4-2; clone size: -; D gene: TRBD1; CDR3 DNA: TGTGCCAGCAGCCAAGGGGGACAGGTTGACGACTACACCTTC; CDR3 protein: CASSQGGQVDDYTF
J gene: TRBJ2-5; V gene: TRBV24-1; clone size: once; D gene: TRBD1; CDR3 DNA: TGTGCCACCAGTGATGGGGGACAGGGCGGCGAGACCCAGTACTTC; CDR3 protein: CATSDGGQGGETQYF
J gene: TRBJ1-1; V gene: TRBV14; clone size: -; D gene: -; CDR3 DNA: TGTGCCAGCAGCCAACTCGGGCAGGGACGTAGAGCTTTCTTT; CDR3 protein: CASSQLGQGRRAFF
J gene: TRBJ1-2; V gene: TRBV3-1/TRBV3-2; clone size: -; D gene: -; CDR3 DNA: TGTGCCAGCAGCCAAGCCCAAAGGGGCCAGGGATCGGATGGCTACACCTTC; CDR3 protein: CASSQAQRGQGSDGYTF
J gene: TRBJ2-7; V gene: TRBV19; clone size: once; D gene: -; CDR3 DNA: TGTGCCAGTAGTGGCGGGACCTACGAGCAGTACTTC; CDR3 protein: CASSGGTYEQYF
J gene: TRBJ1-5; V gene: TRBV14; clone size: -; D gene: TRBD1; CDR3 DNA: TGTGCCAGCAGCCGACCGACAGGGCCGAATCAGCCCCAGCATTTT; CDR3 protein: CASSRPTGPNQPQHF